One and the same sample provided the 21 T cell receptor beta chains below, sequenced in a study of blood T cells in healthy people across ages. Then a second PCR, running roughly 6 to 12 cycles, was carried out with a sample-barcoded 5' primer and a J-beta primer mix. TCRdb independently ran MiXCR on the 5' RACE reads; one entry per CDR3 protein. Among about a million distinct CDR3 sequences listed, roughly 51% were seen once. The material sequenced was blood. These receptors all stem from a woman aged 60-70 years in good health.

The chain uses TRBV3-1 and TRBJ2-1; no definite D call. There are 15 residues in the CDR3. The V and J ends lost 3 bases and 10 bases respectively, with 19 bases between them. Germline CDR1 and CDR2: LGHDT and YNNKEL (reference sequence). This chain's CDR3 is CASSQKERTSPEQFF. The CDR3 DNA follows: TGTGCCAGCAGCCAGAAAGAAAGAACGTCACCGGAGCAGTTCTTC.

The chain employs TRBV7-2 and TRBJ2-3, with 7 bases matching TRBD2. The length of the CDR3 is 17 residues. Germline V gene lookup returns CDR1 SGHTA and CDR2 FQGNSA. V was pared by 1 base and J by 1 base, with 8 bases of the junction left unmatched. The CDR3, as DNA: TGTGCCAGCAGCTTAGGAGGTGAGCGGGGCCGCACAGATACGCAGTATTTT. Amino acids: CASSLGGERGRTDTQYF.

There are a few counts of this clonotype. The CDR3 nucleotides read TGCAGTGCTGGAACGGACAGGGAGGCGTCCTACGAGCAGTACTTC. Protein: CSAGTDREASYEQYF. The gene calls are TRBV20-1 and TRBJ2-4; the match to TRBD1 covers 8 bases. The J call is in doubt because the DNA end fits TRBJ2-7 better. CDR1 DFQATT and CDR2 SNEGSKA come from the germline V gene (reference sequence). The length of the CDR3 is 15 residues.

This clonotype was observed a handful of times. V and J are TRBV4-2 and TRBJ2-5; D unresolved. The germline V and J ends were trimmed by 0 bases and 0 bases, with 17 bases remaining between them. CDR1 is LGHNA and CDR2 is YNFKEQ in the germline V gene. This CDR3 contains 18 residues. The CDR3 nucleotides read TGTGCCAGCAGCCAAGAGGCAAGGACCTCGTTGTACCAAGAGACCCAGTACTTC. Protein product: CASSQEARTSLYQETQYF.

The chain uses TRBV7-9 and TRBJ2-2; TRBD1 matches at 7 bases. From germline, CDR1 is SEHNR and CDR2 FQNEAQ (reference sequence). After removal of 5 bases from V and 4 bases from J, the junction contained 10 bases not matched to a gene. The CDR3 has 16 residues. The CDR3 DNA is TGTGCCAGCAGCCCGAAGACAGGGTGGGCCACCGGGGAGCTGTTTTTT. Translated: CASSPKTGWATGELFF.

The genes are TRBV15 and TRBJ2-1; no firm D call. Germline loops: CDR1 LNHNV, CDR2 YYDKDF (reference sequence). Trimming shortened V by 0 bases and J by 6 bases, and 15 bases separated the two germline ends. This CDR3 is built from 16 residues. Here the CDR3 reads CATSRDPAPESNEQFF. The CDR3 DNA reads as TGTGCCACCAGCAGAGATCCTGCCCCCGAAAGCAATGAGCAGTTCTTC. The whole variable domain, remainder taken from reference TRBV15 and TRBJ2-1, is DAMVIQNPRYQVTQFGKPVTLSCSQTLNHNVMYWYQQKSSQAPKLLFHYYDKDFNNEADTPDNFQSRRPNTSFCFLDIRSPGLGDTAMYLCATSRDPAPESNEQFFGPGTRLTVL.

This chain joins TRBV5-1 and TRBJ2-4, with D possibly being TRBD2 (6 bases). This CDR3 region has 14 residues. V was clipped by 0 bases and J by 7 bases, with 11 bases between them. The germline V gene encodes CDR1 SGHRS and CDR2 YFSETQ. The CDR3 DNA reads as TGCGCCAGCAGCTTGGCCGGGGGAACGAACATTCAGTACTTC. Residues: CASSLAGGTNIQYF.

CDR3 amino acids: CSANPRLGVKQYF. The CDR3 coding sequence is TGCAGTGCTAACCCTCGTTTGGGAGTAAAGCAGTACTTC. The chain carries TRBV20-1 and TRBJ2-5, with D possibly TRBD2 on 5 matching bases. CDR3 length: 13 residues. The germline gives CDR1 DFQATT, CDR2 SNEGSKA (reference sequence). Trimming pared 4 bases from V and 11 bases from J, leaving 20 bases between.

The genes are TRBV7-2 and TRBJ2-4; 7 nucleotides match TRBD1. The DNA end is a closer match to TRBJ2-7, so the J assignment may be wrong. There are 15 residues in the CDR3. Germline V lookup: CDR1 SGHTA, CDR2 FQGNSA. Here the CDR3 DNA reads TGTGCCAGCAGCTACCCCGGGACAGCGGACGGCGAGCAGTACTTC. Protein sequence: CASSYPGTADGEQYF.

This chain joins TRBV20-1 and TRBJ2-1, with 9 bases aligning to TRBD2. Trimming took 2 bases from V and 2 from J; bases not matched to a gene: 7. The CDR3 covers 16 residues. The germline V gene has CDR1 DFQATT and CDR2 SNEGSKA (reference sequence). This chain's CDR3 is CSARSIAGDTYNEQFF. The CDR3 DNA reads TGCAGTGCTAGATCGATAGCGGGAGACACCTACAATGAGCAGTTCTTC.

This clonotype has a handful of counts. The chain combines TRBV27 with TRBJ2-7; D is undetermined. Germline values: CDR1 MNHEY, CDR2 SMNVEV (reference sequence). V was trimmed by 5 bases and J by 1 base, leaving 15 bases between them. The CDR3 has 15 amino acids. DNA of the CDR3: TGTGCCAGCAGTGCCTCATGGCCCCTTTCCTACGAGCAGTACTTC. Amino acids: CASSASWPLSYEQYF.

This clonotype has only a few counts. A much larger clone lies one base from this, so it may be a read error. The chain employs TRBV20-1 and TRBJ2-3, with 7 bases fitting TRBD2. Germline CDR1 is DFQATT and CDR2 is SNEGSKA (reference sequence). After removal of 6 bases from V and 3 bases from J, the junction contained 12 bases not matched to a gene. The CDR3 spans 15 residues. The CDR3 protein is CSAVWGGRTTDTQYF. The CDR3 DNA reads as TGCAGTGCGGTCTGGGGGGGGAGGACGACAGATACGCAGTATTTT.

This chain links TRBV28 with TRBJ1-6; unclear D gene. The CDR3 runs 12 residues. The V gene's germline CDR1 is MDHEN and CDR2 SYDVKM. V dropped 7 bases and J dropped 7 bases, with 8 bases sitting between them. CDR3 bases: TGTGCCAGCACCATTGGGAATTCACCCCTCCACTTT. Protein: CASTIGNSPLHF.

This clonotype was observed once. A read error may produce the germline difference seen at one junction end. The CDR3 nucleotides read TGTGCCACCAGTGCCCGTCGGGACTCACCCCCCCACTTT. Amino acids: CATSARRDSPPHF. The genes are TRBV24-1 and TRBJ1-6, with a weak D call TRBD1 (5 bases). CDR3 length: 13 residues. CDR1 KGHDR and CDR2 SFDVKD come from the germline V gene.

V usage is TRBV30 and J usage is TRBJ2-3; 13 bases align to TRBD2. This CDR3 has 16 residues. J gave up 3 bases and V 3 bases, and 6 bases lay outside the gene matches. Germline V lookup: CDR1 GTSNPN, CDR2 SVGIG (reference sequence). CDR3 sequence (DNA): TGTGCCTGGAGCCTCACTAGCGGGAGGGGGACAGATACGCAGTATTTT. This codes for CAWSLTSGRGTDTQYF.

The chain links TRBV6-6 to TRBJ2-3, with D unresolved. V lost 4 bases and J 0 bases, leaving 14 bases between the germline ends. Germline loops: CDR1 MNHNY, CDR2 SVGAGI (reference sequence). The CDR3 loop spans 16 amino acids. The CDR3 bases are TGTGCCAGCAGTTCCGGAACGGCCCCTAGCACAGATACGCAGTATTTT. The encoded protein is CASSSGTAPSTDTQYF.

The J gene is TRBJ2-7, the V gene TRBV20-1; D possibly corresponds to TRBD1 (6 bases). CDR3 length equals 13 residues. Trimming stripped 5 bases from V and 1 base from J, with 12 bases between. Germline loops: CDR1 DFQATT, CDR2 SNEGSKA (reference sequence). The CDR3 loop reads CSASTDRSYEQYF. CDR3 bases: TGCAGTGCTTCCACCGACAGGTCCTACGAGCAGTACTTC.

The chain carries TRBV6-5 and TRBJ1-2; D is possibly TRBD1 (6 bases). Germline-derived CDR1 and CDR2 are MNHEY and SVGAGI. Trimming left V 6 bases short and J 7 bases short, with 9 bases between. The CDR3 contains 11 residues. CDR3 loop: CASRNRAGYTF. The CDR3 region has the DNA TGTGCCAGCAGAAACAGGGCTGGCTACACCTTC.

This sequence joins TRBV3-1 and TRBJ2-5, with D unclear. Deletions cut 1 base from V and 1 base from J, with 10 bases between. This CDR3 spans 15 amino acids. CDR1 and CDR2 from the germline V gene are LGHDT and YNNKEL (reference sequence). CDR3 sequence (DNA): TGTGCCAGCAGCCAAGTATACAGTTTCCAAGAGACCCAGTACTTC. Translation: CASSQVYSFQETQYF.

The rearrangement uses TRBV4-1 and TRBJ2-5, with a weak D call TRBD2 (5 bases). CDR1 is MGHRA, CDR2 YSYEKL, per germline. The CDR3 length is 13 residues. V was cut by 8 bases and J by 3 bases, with 13 bases left in between. In DNA, the CDR3 is TGCGCCAGCGGACGAGCGGCCAAAGAGACCCAGTACTTC. This gives the protein CASGRAAKETQYF.

The chain is built from TRBV10-3 and TRBJ1-1; D might be TRBD1 (5 bases). V was trimmed by 0 bases and J by 9 bases, leaving 11 bases between them. Germline-derived CDR1 and CDR2 are ENHRY and SYGVKD. The CDR3 has 13 residues. CDR3 DNA sequence: TGTGCCATCAGTGAGTCGGTGACAGCTAAAGCTTTCTTT. Translation gives CAISESVTAKAFF.